Here is one T cell receptor beta chain with its context. What it recognizes is unknown. The data stem from a study of OX40 agonist ivuxolimab in advanced cancers. General study points: Some nonresponders additionally presented with little normalized T-cell clonal expansion.

The V end lost 6 bases, the J end lost 1 base, and 5 bases lay between the germline ends. Germline CDR1 MDHEN, CDR2 SYDVKM. This CDR3 region has 12 residues. Anyone with autoimmune disease history or systemic immunosuppression was excluded. Sequencing was performed with immunoSEQ multiplex PCR; in TCRdb, only in-frame clones are kept and a portion is missing. Seen here are around 11,000 clones, about three quarters observed once, and the top ten hold 33%. J is TRBJ2-3 and V is TRBV28; D is unclear. Sequences were derived from CD4+ or CD8+ T cells sorted from blood, sampled in a trial of the OX40 agonist ivuxolimab. The sequence came from an adult with an advanced solid tumor such as melanoma, head and neck, liver or kidney cancer. The CDR3 here is CASRAGTDTQYF. Written as DNA, the CDR3 is TGTGCCAGCAGGGCGGGCACAGATACGCAGTATTTT.